This T cell receptor (beta chain) was sequenced in a study of T cells in Graves' hyperthyroidism and ophthalmopathy. This clonotype has ten or more counts. In germline, CDR1 is SGHAT, CDR2 FQNNGV. The CDR3 length is 15 residues. Unmatched junction bases numbered 11, after V lost 7 bases and J lost 4 bases. Amplified TCR beta CDR3 regions derived from RNA transcripts. HTBI primers were employed in a first-round RT-PCR of the TCR CDR3. MiXCR, applied by TCRdb to the multiplex PCR reads, yields one record per CDR3 protein. Of some 500,000 distinct CDR3 sequences in the sample, around a quarter were seen once.

The gene calls are TRBV11-2 and TRBJ2-7, with 9 bases identical to TRBD1. Sequencing used blood. The source is a woman aged 25 to 39 with Graves' ophthalmopathy. This chain's CDR3 is CASIRPGTGSYEQYF. The CDR3 DNA follows: TGTGCCAGCATCCGACCTGGGACAGGGTCTTACGAGCAGTACTTC.